These 15 T cell receptor beta chains were sequenced from one sample in a study of OX40 agonist ivuxolimab in advanced cancers. Assay used: immunoSEQ multiplex PCR; TCRdb lists only in-frame clones, some missing. Among roughly 79,000 clones, about 85% were seen once, and the ten largest hold around a sixth. Sample: CD4+ or CD8+ T cells sorted from blood, taken in a trial of the OX40 agonist ivuxolimab. These receptors all come from an adult with an advanced solid tumor such as melanoma, head and neck, liver or kidney cancer.

The genes are TRBV5-1 and TRBJ2-1; D is possibly TRBD2 (6 bases). The CDR3 covers 13 residues. Per germline, CDR1 SGHRS and CDR2 YFSETQ. V was pared by 4 bases and J by 7 bases, with 12 bases between. CDR3 bases: TGCGCCAGCAGCAGGGGACTGGAAAATGAGCAGTTCTTC. Protein sequence: CASSRGLENEQFF.

The rearrangement uses TRBV5-1 and TRBJ2-3; 9 bases line up with TRBD1. Germline V gives CDR1 SGHRS, CDR2 YFSETQ. CDR3 size: 17 residues. J lost 3 bases, V lost 0 bases, and 8 bases had no gene match. The CDR3 here is CASSLGRQGVSTDTQYF. DNA for the CDR3: TGCGCCAGCAGCTTGGGACGACAGGGGGTATCGACAGATACGCAGTATTTT.

J is TRBJ2-7 and V is TRBV11-2; a weak D match, TRBD2 (5 bases). The V gene's germline CDR1 is SGHAT and CDR2 FQNNGV. This CDR3 contains 13 residues. V lost 4 bases, J lost 4 bases, and 11 bases lay in between. The CDR3 DNA sequence: TGTGCCAGCAGCTGGGAGCGCGTTTACGAGCAGTACTTC. Encoded protein: CASSWERVYEQYF.

The V call is TRBV10-3, the J call TRBJ1-1; D perhaps matches TRBD1 (5 bases). CDR3 length: 15 amino acids. Germline assignment: CDR1 ENHRY and CDR2 SYGVKD. V was shortened by 5 bases and J by 1 base, with 14 bases between the two germline ends. CDR3 nucleotide sequence: TGTGCCATCAGTCGCGAGGGACTCAAGAACACTGAAGCTTTCTTT. As protein: CAISREGLKNTEAFF.

The chain couples TRBV5-1 to TRBJ2-1; TRBD2 is a possible D gene (6 bases). Germline V lookup: CDR1 SGHRS, CDR2 YFSETQ. The CDR3 has 15 amino acids. V was shortened by 1 base and J by 1 base, with 9 bases between the two germline ends. The CDR3 region has the DNA TGCGCCAGCAGCTTGAGACTAGTATCCTACAATGAGCAGTTCTTC. Protein product: CASSLRLVSYNEQFF.

This clone has a handful of counts. The chain employs TRBV19 and TRBJ2-3; no definite D call. Deletions cut 4 bases from V and 0 bases from J, with 2 bases between. Looked up from germline, CDR1 is LNHDA and CDR2 is SQIVND (reference sequence). The CDR3 extends over 12 amino acids. The CDR3 sequence is CASSTSTDTQYF. The CDR3 nucleotides are TGTGCCAGTAGTACTAGCACAGATACGCAGTATTTT.

The chain links TRBV18 to TRBJ1-2; D gene ambiguous. V was pared by 2 bases and J by 0 bases, with 1 base between. This CDR3 is built from 12 residues. CDR1 and CDR2 from the germline V gene are KGHSH and LQKENI. The CDR3 bases are TGTGCCAGCTCACCAACTAACTATGGCTACACCTTC. Residues: CASSPTNYGYTF.

Details on this clone: The same CDR3 can be traced to other DNA sequences in this sample. The chain is built from TRBV6-5 and TRBJ2-7; possibly TRBD2 for D (6 bases). The CDR3 extends over 12 amino acids. Trimming cost V 6 bases and J 4 bases, with 10 bases left between them. Per the germline V gene, CDR1 is MNHEY and CDR2 is SVGAGI. CDR3 region: CASRGGEYEQYF. CDR3 DNA: TGTGCCAGCAGGGGGGGAGAGTACGAGCAGTACTTC.

This clone is a singleton in its sample. The V and J genes are TRBV28 and TRBJ1-1; D gene uncertain. The V gene lost 8 bases and the J gene lost 4 bases, with 11 bases spanning the gap. The length of the CDR3 is 12 residues. Germline V gives CDR1 MDHEN, CDR2 SYDVKM. The CDR3 region has the DNA TGTGCCAGCTTGGCGGCGGGCACTGAAGCTTTCTTT. The encoded protein is CASLAAGTEAFF. Full variable domain (remainder filled in from reference TRBV28 and TRBJ1-1): DVKVTQSSRYLVKRTGEKVFLECVQDMDHENMFWYRQDPGLGLRLIYFSYDVKMKEKGDIPEGYSVSREKKERFSLILESASTNQTSMYLCASLAAGTEAFFGQGTRLTVV.

This chain uses TRBV5-1 with TRBJ2-1; 9 bases match TRBD2. Germline values: CDR1 SGHRS, CDR2 YFSETQ. With V trimmed by 3 bases and J by 3 bases, 10 bases remained unmatched. The CDR3 loop spans 17 amino acids. The CDR3 DNA reads as TGCGCCAGCAGCTCGGCGAACCGACTAGCGGTCTACAATGAGCAGTTCTTC. Amino acids: CASSSANRLAVYNEQFF.

This sequence joins TRBV2 and TRBJ1-5, with D uncertain. Germline values: CDR1 SNHLY, CDR2 FYNNEI. This CDR3 contains 14 residues. Trimming left V 3 bases short and J 9 bases short, with 15 bases between. CDR3 in amino acids: CASSEGNSVGPQHF. As DNA, the CDR3 is TGTGCCAGCAGTGAGGGAAACAGCGTTGGGCCCCAGCATTTT.

The chain employs TRBV15 and TRBJ2-1, with D perhaps TRBD1 (6 bases). The germline V and J ends were trimmed by 1 base and 1 base, with 11 bases remaining between them. CDR1 and CDR2 from the germline V gene are LNHNV and YYDKDF (reference sequence). This CDR3 is built from 16 residues. CDR3 protein: CATSRAGTSSYNEQFF. The CDR3 coding sequence is TGTGCCACCAGCAGAGCCGGGACAAGTTCCTACAATGAGCAGTTCTTC.

The chain employs TRBV11-3 and TRBJ2-3; D not resolved. V was cut by 3 bases and J by 3 bases, with 4 bases left in between. This CDR3 is 12 amino acids long. CDR1 and CDR2 from the germline V gene are SGHNT and YENEEA. The CDR3 sequence is CASSFLTDTQYF. The DNA of the CDR3 is TGTGCCAGCAGCTTCTTAACAGATACGCAGTATTTT.

The chain has TRBV15 and TRBJ2-1; 8 nucleotides match TRBD2. CDR3 length: 19 residues. Germline V CDR1 and CDR2: LNHNV, YYDKDF (reference sequence). Unmatched junction bases numbered 12, after V lost 0 bases and J lost 2 bases. The CDR3 sequence is CATSREWGQREGPYNEQFF. CDR3 nucleotide sequence: TGTGCCACCAGCAGAGAGTGGGGGCAACGGGAGGGCCCCTACAATGAGCAGTTCTTC.

This chain uses TRBV28 with TRBJ1-2; 8 bases match TRBD1. This CDR3 is built from 14 residues. Trimming took 6 bases from V and 2 from J; bases not matched to a gene: 5. CDR1 and CDR2 (germline): MDHEN, SYDVKM. The CDR3 here is CASRVTGGNYGYTF. The CDR3, as DNA: TGTGCCAGCAGGGTTACAGGGGGAAACTATGGCTACACCTTC.